Many counts were recorded for the clone carrying this T cell receptor beta chain. The patients chosen for sequencing had shown expansion of CD8+CD57+ cells (detected by flow cytometry). The CDR3 runs to 15 residues. With 4 bases removed from V and 4 bases from J, the gap between germline ends came to 16 bases. CDR1 is SEHNR and CDR2 is FQNEAQ in the germline V gene (reference sequence). These data belong to a study of CD8+CD57+ T cells in acquired aplastic anemia. The template for TCR beta VDJ and CDR3 sequence profiling was genomic DNA. One entry per CDR3 protein results from TCRdb running MiXCR on the reads. Among under 350,000 distinct CDR3 sequences listed, under 65% were seen once.

The sequenced sample was sorted CD4+, CD8+, or CD8+CD57+ T cells (not recorded which) from PBMCs. V gene TRBV7-9 combines with J gene TRBJ1-2, with D tentatively TRBD1 (6 bases). The receptor comes from a human donor with aplastic anemia. The CDR3 bases are TGTGCCAGCAGCTCAACAGGGTCTGGGGGCTATGGCTACACCTTC. This sequence encodes CASSSTGSGGYGYTF.